This T cell receptor (beta chain) derives from a study of blood T cell repertoires in COVID-19. TCRdb keeps only in-frame clones here, not all; method: immunoSEQ multiplex PCR. The sample includes 150,000 to 200,000 clones, 75% to 85% of them seen just once. The CDR3 extends over 15 amino acids. The clonotype comes from a woman of 80 years or more with COVID-19, enrolled during active disease. The chain recombines TRBV21-1 with TRBJ1-1; TRBD1, the table's D call, was not compared with the DNA. TRBV21-1 counts as a pseudogene. Sequenced input: peripheral blood. CDR3 nucleotides: TGTGCCAGCAGGACAGAGAGGACGAGAGAAACTGAAGCTTTCTTT. This gives the protein CASRTERTRETEAFF.